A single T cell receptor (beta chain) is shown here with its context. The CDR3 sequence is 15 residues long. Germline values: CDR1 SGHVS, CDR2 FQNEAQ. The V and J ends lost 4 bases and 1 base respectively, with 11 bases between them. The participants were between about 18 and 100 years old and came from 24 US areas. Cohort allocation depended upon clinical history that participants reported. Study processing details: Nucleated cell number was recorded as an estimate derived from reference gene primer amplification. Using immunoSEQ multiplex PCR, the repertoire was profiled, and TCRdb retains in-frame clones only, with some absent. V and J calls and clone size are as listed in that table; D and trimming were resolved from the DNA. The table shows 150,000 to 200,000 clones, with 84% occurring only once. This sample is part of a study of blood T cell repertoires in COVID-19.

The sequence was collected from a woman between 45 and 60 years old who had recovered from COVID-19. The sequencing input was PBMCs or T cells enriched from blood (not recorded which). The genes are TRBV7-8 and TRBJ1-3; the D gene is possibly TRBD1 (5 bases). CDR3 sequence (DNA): TGTGCCAGCAGCTATGGGGCGAGGTCTGGAAACACCATATATTTT. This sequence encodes CASSYGARSGNTIYF.